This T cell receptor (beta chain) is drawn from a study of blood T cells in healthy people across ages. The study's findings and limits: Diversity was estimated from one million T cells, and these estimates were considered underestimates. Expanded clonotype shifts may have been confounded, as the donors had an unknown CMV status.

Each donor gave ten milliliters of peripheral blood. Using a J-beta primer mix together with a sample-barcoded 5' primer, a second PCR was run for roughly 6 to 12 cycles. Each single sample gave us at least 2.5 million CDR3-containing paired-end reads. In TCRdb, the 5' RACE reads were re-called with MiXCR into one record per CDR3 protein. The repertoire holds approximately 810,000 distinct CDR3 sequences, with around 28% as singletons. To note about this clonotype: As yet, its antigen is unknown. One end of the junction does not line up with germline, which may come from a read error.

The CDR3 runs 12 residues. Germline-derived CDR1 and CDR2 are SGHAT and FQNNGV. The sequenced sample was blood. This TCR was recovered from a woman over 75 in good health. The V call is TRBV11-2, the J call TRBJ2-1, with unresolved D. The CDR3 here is CAGSSGWKTQFF. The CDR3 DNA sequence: TGTGCCGGCAGCTCAGGTTGGAAGACCCAGTTCTTC.